This note documents a single T cell receptor (beta chain) sequence. Other DNA variants within this sample encode the same CDR3. Grouping used clinical history reported by participants in a survey and questionnaire. Authors' analysis steps: Amplification from reference gene primers served as the basis for estimated nucleated cell counts. Using immunoSEQ multiplex PCR, the repertoire was profiled, and TCRdb retains in-frame clones only, with some absent. That table is the source of V, J and clone size, and D and trimming were worked out from the DNA. The sample consists of approximately 200,000 clones, approximately 89% of them appearing once. The ends were cut back, 6 bases at V and 0 bases at J, with 9 bases in the middle. Per the germline V gene, CDR1 is MNHEY and CDR2 is SVGAGI. The CDR3 runs 14 residues. This record comes from a study of blood T cell repertoires in COVID-19. In the study overall: Sources were T cells, B-cell-depleted T cells, or PBMCs; the material itself was cDNA or gDNA.

The chain is built from TRBV6-5 and TRBJ1-5; D may be TRBD1 (5 bases). The sequence came from a woman aged 25 to 39 who had been exposed to COVID-19. Sequencing used PBMCs or T cells enriched from blood (not recorded which). Written as DNA, the CDR3 is TGTGCCAGCAGCCCCAGGGATAGCAATCAGCCCCAGCATTTT. Translation: CASSPRDSNQPQHF.